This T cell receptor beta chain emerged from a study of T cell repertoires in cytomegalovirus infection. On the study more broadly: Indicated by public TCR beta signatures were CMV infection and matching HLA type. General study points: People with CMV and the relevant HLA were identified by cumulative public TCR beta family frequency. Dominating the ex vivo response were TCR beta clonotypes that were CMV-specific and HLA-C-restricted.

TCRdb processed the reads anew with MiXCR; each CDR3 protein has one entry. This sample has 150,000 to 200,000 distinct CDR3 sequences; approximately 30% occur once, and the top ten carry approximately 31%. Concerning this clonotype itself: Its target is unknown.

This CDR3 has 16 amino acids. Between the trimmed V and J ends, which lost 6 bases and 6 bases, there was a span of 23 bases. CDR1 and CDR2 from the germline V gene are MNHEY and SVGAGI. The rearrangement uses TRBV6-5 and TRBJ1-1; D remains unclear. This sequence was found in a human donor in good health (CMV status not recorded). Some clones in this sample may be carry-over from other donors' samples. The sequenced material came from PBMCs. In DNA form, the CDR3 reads TGTGCCAGCAGGCGGTCTAGGGAATGGAGACCGTCTGAAGCTTTCTTT. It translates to CASRRSREWRPSEAFF.